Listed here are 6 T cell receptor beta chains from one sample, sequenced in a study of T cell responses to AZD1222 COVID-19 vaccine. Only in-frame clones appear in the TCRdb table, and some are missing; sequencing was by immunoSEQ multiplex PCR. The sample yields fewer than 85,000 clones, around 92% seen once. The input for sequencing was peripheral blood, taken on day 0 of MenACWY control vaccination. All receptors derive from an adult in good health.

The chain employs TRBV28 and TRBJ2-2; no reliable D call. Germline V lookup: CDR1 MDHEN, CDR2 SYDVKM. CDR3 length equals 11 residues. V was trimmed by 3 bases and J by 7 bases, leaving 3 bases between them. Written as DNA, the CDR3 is TGTGCCAGCAGTTTTTTCGGGGAGCTGTTTTTT. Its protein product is CASSFFGELFF.

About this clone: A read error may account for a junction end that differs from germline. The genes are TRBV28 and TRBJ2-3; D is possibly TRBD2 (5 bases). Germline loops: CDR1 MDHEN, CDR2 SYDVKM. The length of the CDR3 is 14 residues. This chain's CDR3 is CVSSFLSGTDTQYF. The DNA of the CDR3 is TGTGTCAGCAGTTTCCTCAGCGGAACAGATACGCAGTATTTT. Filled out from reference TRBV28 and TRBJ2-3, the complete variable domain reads DVKVTQSSRYLVKRTGEKVFLECVQDMDHENMFWYRQDPGLGLRLIYFSYDVKMKEKGDIPEGYSVSREKKERFSLILESASTNQTSMYLCVSSFLSGTDTQYFGPGTRLTVL.

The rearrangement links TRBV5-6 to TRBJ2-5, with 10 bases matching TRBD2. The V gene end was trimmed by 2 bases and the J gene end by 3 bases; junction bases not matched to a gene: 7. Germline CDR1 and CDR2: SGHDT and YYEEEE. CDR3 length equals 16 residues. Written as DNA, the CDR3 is TGTGCCAGCAGCTTAGGGACTAGCGTCTACAAAGAGACCCAGTACTTC. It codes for CASSLGTSVYKETQYF. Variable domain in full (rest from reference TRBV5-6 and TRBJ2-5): DAGVTQSPTHLIKTRGQQVTLRCSPKSGHDTVSWYQQALGQGPQFIFQYYEEEERQRGNFPDRFSGHQFPNYSSELNVNALLLGDSALYLCASSLGTSVYKETQYFGPGTRLLVL.

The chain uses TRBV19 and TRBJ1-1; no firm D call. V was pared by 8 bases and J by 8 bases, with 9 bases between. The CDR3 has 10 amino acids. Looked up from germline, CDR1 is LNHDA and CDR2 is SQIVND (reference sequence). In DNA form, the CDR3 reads TGTGCCAGTTTCGGGGTGGAAGCTTTCTTT. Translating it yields CASFGVEAFF.

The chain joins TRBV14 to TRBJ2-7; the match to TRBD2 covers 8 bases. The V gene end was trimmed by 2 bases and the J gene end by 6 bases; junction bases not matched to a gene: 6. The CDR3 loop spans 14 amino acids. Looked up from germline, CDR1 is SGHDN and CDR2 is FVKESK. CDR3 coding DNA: TGTGCCAGCAGCCAAATGGGACTAGAAAGCGAGCAGTACTTC. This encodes CASSQMGLESEQYF.

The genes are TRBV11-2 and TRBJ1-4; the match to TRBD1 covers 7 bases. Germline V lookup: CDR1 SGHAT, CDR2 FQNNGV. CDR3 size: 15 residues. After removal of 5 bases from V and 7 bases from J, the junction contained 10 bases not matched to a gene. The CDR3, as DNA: TGTGCCAGCAGCATACGACAGGGAGGACGTGAAAAACTGTTTTTT. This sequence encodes CASSIRQGGREKLFF.